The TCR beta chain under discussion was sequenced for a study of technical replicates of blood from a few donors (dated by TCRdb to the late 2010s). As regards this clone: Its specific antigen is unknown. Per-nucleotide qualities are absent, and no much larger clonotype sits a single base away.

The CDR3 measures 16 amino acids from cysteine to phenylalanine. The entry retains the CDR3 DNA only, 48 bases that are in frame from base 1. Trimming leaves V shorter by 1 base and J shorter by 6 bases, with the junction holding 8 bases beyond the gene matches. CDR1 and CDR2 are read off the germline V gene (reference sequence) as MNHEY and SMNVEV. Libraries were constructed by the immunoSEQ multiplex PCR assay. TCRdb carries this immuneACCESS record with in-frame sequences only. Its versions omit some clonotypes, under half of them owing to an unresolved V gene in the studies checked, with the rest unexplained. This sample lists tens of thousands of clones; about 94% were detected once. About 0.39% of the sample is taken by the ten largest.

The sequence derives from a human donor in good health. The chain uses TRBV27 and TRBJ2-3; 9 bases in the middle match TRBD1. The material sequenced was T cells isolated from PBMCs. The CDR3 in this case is CASSLYLLDRGDTQYF. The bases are TGTGCCAGCAGTTTATATCTATTGGACAGGGGCGATACGCAGTATTTT.